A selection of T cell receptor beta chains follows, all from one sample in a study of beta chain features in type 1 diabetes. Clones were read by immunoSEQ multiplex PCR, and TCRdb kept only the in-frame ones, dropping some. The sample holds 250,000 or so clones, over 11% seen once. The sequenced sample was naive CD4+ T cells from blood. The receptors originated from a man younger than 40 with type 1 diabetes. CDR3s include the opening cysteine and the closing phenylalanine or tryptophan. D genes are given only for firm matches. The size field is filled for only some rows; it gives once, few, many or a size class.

CDR3 protein: CASSVELAGGPAEETQYF
J gene: TRBJ2-5
D gene: TRBD2
V gene: TRBV6-1
clone size: few

CDR3 protein: CASSYSTGDYEQYF
J gene: TRBJ2-7
D gene: -
V gene: TRBV6-5
clone size: -

CDR3 protein: CAYVPGHIYGYTF
J gene: TRBJ1-2
D gene: -
V gene: TRBV30
clone size: few

CDR3 protein: CASSRGTSGSGTDTQYF
J gene: TRBJ2-3
D gene: TRBD2
V gene: TRBV18
clone size: -

CDR3 protein: CASSAGTGRTEAFF
J gene: TRBJ1-1
D gene: TRBD1
V gene: TRBV7-9
clone size: few

CDR3 protein: CAISGRRDRADYGYTF
J gene: TRBJ1-2
D gene: TRBD1
V gene: TRBV10-3
clone size: few

CDR3 protein: CSVYSGTGGIANEKLFF
J gene: TRBJ1-4
D gene: TRBD1
V gene: TRBV29-1
clone size: -

CDR3 protein: CASSVANARPSGENEQFF
J gene: TRBJ2-1
D gene: -
V gene: TRBV9
clone size: few

CDR3 protein: CASSYSGTRAGQAFF
J gene: TRBJ1-1
D gene: -
V gene: TRBV6-5
clone size: few

CDR3 protein: CATSPGGSGSLGIQYF
J gene: TRBJ2-4
D gene: TRBD2
V gene: TRBV15
clone size: few

CDR3 protein: CASSIEADQPQHF
J gene: TRBJ1-5
D gene: -
V gene: TRBV19
clone size: -

CDR3 protein: CASRGQGGTGELFF
J gene: TRBJ2-2
D gene: TRBD1
V gene: TRBV9
clone size: -

CDR3 protein: CASSPGEANTGELFF
J gene: TRBJ2-2
D gene: -
V gene: TRBV19
clone size: -

CDR3 protein: CAWSVVGGTPPTEQYF
J gene: TRBJ2-7
D gene: -
V gene: TRBV30
clone size: -

CDR3 protein: CAWSVRGTEAFF
J gene: TRBJ1-1
D gene: -
V gene: TRBV30
clone size: -

CDR3 protein: CASSLALLAGGPSSYNEQFF
J gene: TRBJ2-1
D gene: TRBD2
V gene: TRBV5-1
clone size: -

CDR3 protein: CASGQLTDTQYF
J gene: TRBJ2-3
D gene: -
V gene: TRBV12-5
clone size: few

CDR3 protein: CASRTGGPTDTQYF
J gene: TRBJ2-3
D gene: TRBD2
V gene: TRBV6-1
clone size: -

CDR3 protein: CSVEESRPGGSEKLFF
J gene: TRBJ1-4
D gene: -
V gene: TRBV29-1
clone size: -

CDR3 protein: CASSDRDRGDEAFF
J gene: TRBJ1-1
D gene: TRBD1
V gene: TRBV6-5
clone size: -

CDR3 protein: CASRLSSSASYNEQFF
J gene: TRBJ2-1
D gene: -
V gene: TRBV6-4
clone size: few

CDR3 protein: CASSPSSARTDTQYF
J gene: TRBJ2-3
D gene: -
V gene: TRBV7-9
clone size: -

CDR3 protein: CASSAWTSGNTGELFF
J gene: TRBJ2-2
D gene: TRBD2
V gene: TRBV2
clone size: few

CDR3 protein: CASSRGFGANVLTF
J gene: TRBJ2-6
D gene: -
V gene: TRBV5-1
clone size: few

CDR3 protein: CASSLVVDTGELFF
J gene: TRBJ2-2
D gene: -
V gene: TRBV5-1
clone size: once

CDR3 protein: CASSPSGRGGETQYF
J gene: TRBJ2-5
D gene: -
V gene: TRBV5-1
clone size: -

CDR3 protein: CASSPRRVPGLAVETQYF
J gene: TRBJ2-5
D gene: TRBD2
V gene: TRBV9
clone size: -

CDR3 protein: CASSRTVQETQYF
J gene: TRBJ2-5
D gene: -
V gene: TRBV11-2
clone size: -

CDR3 protein: CASTVLETQYF
J gene: TRBJ2-5
D gene: -
V gene: TRBV7-9
clone size: -

CDR3 protein: CSARDFNEQFF
J gene: TRBJ2-1
D gene: -
V gene: TRBV20-1
clone size: -

CDR3 protein: CASSQAAEQGILYEQYF
J gene: TRBJ2-7
D gene: -
V gene: TRBV4-1
clone size: few

CDR3 protein: CASSPQLGGETQYF
J gene: TRBJ2-5
D gene: TRBD2
V gene: TRBV6-5
clone size: -

CDR3 protein: CASSGTPYPEAFF
J gene: TRBJ1-1
D gene: -
V gene: TRBV2
clone size: -

CDR3 protein: CAIRDRDSDTEAFF
J gene: TRBJ1-1
D gene: -
V gene: TRBV10-3
clone size: few

CDR3 protein: CAWSPLMGGYEQYF
J gene: TRBJ2-7
D gene: -
V gene: TRBV30
clone size: -

CDR3 protein: CASSRGLAGVWTDTQYF
J gene: TRBJ2-3
D gene: TRBD2
V gene: TRBV4-1
clone size: few

CDR3 protein: CATSDTGRANYGYTF
J gene: TRBJ1-2
D gene: -
V gene: TRBV15
clone size: few

CDR3 protein: CAWSARAEAFF
J gene: TRBJ1-1
D gene: -
V gene: TRBV30
clone size: -

CDR3 protein: CASSPLAGGLYEQYF
J gene: TRBJ2-7
D gene: -
V gene: TRBV19
clone size: -

CDR3 protein: CASSRLGPRDTQYF
J gene: TRBJ2-3
D gene: -
V gene: TRBV4-1
clone size: -

CDR3 protein: CSASRGSGQPQHF
J gene: TRBJ1-5
D gene: TRBD1
V gene: TRBV29-1
clone size: few

CDR3 protein: CASRQTGGNNQPQHF
J gene: TRBJ1-5
D gene: TRBD1
V gene: TRBV2
clone size: -

CDR3 protein: CASSWHRDSGYGYTF
J gene: TRBJ1-2
D gene: -
V gene: TRBV7-9
clone size: few

CDR3 protein: CASQPTANTGELFF
J gene: TRBJ2-2
D gene: -
V gene: TRBV25-1
clone size: -

CDR3 protein: CATLDRGKGNYGYTF
J gene: TRBJ1-2
D gene: TRBD1
V gene: TRBV4-1
clone size: -

CDR3 protein: CASTATGGDAEAFF
J gene: TRBJ1-1
D gene: TRBD1
V gene: TRBV19
clone size: few

CDR3 protein: CASSASTGGNEQFF
J gene: TRBJ2-1
D gene: TRBD1
V gene: TRBV11-2
clone size: -